Listed here are 27 T cell receptor beta chains from one sample, sequenced in a study of OX40 agonist ivuxolimab in advanced cancers. The receptor library was made with the immunoSEQ multiplex PCR assay. Held by TCRdb, this immuneACCESS table contains in-frame sequences only and omits some clones. Under half of the omission traces to an unresolved V gene where checked; the cause of the rest is unknown. Within this sample are some 66,000 clones, with around 86% of them counted one time only. Less than 0.4% of the sample belongs to the ten largest clones. The sample in question was CD4+ or CD8+ T cells sorted from blood, obtained in a trial of the OX40 agonist ivuxolimab. The receptors come from an adult with an advanced solid tumor such as melanoma, head and neck, liver or kidney cancer.

The rearrangement links TRBV9 to TRBJ2-7; TRBD1 is a possible D gene (5 bases). CDR3 length: 14 amino acids. Germline values: CDR1 SGDLS, CDR2 YYNGEE. V lost 0 bases to trimming and J lost 5 bases, with 12 bases between them. CDR3 loop: CASSVVAGSHEQYF. CDR3 coding DNA: TGTGCCAGCAGCGTAGTTGCAGGGTCCCACGAGCAGTACTTC.

The chain employs TRBV30 and TRBJ1-6, with TRBD1 matching over 7 bases. This CDR3 is 16 amino acids long. V lost 3 bases and J lost 9; bases outside the gene matches: 14. The germline gives CDR1 GTSNPN, CDR2 SVGIG (reference sequence). CDR3 sequence: CAWSPLVRGRGSPLHF. The CDR3 region has the DNA TGTGCCTGGAGCCCGCTCGTGAGGGGGCGGGGTTCACCCCTCCACTTT.

The chain recombines TRBV7-6 with TRBJ2-5; possibly TRBD2 for D (6 bases). The CDR3 spans 13 residues. Germline CDR1 reads SGHVS; CDR2 reads FNYEAQ. Deletions cut 8 bases from V and 2 bases from J, with 12 bases between. For the CDR3, the DNA is TGTGCCAGCCGGCATGGGGGGCAAGAGACCCAGTACTTC. Protein product: CASRHGGQETQYF.

V and J are TRBV27 and TRBJ2-4; the D gene is possibly TRBD1 (5 bases). Trimming cost V 0 bases and J 4 bases, with 16 bases left between them. The germline gives CDR1 MNHEY, CDR2 SMNVEV (reference sequence). CDR3 length equals 17 residues. The CDR3 here is CASSLSLQTVLKNIQYF. CDR3 coding DNA: TGTGCCAGCAGTTTATCCCTGCAGACAGTGCTAAAAAACATTCAGTACTTC.

The rearrangement uses TRBV2 and TRBJ2-2, with TRBD2 matching 10 bases. The CDR3 has 16 residues. The V gene end was trimmed by 3 bases and the J gene end by 2 bases; junction bases not matched to a gene: 3. Germline V lookup: CDR1 SNHLY, CDR2 FYNNEI. The CDR3 here is CASSDPSGGNTGELFF. CDR3 bases: TGTGCCAGCAGTGACCCTAGCGGGGGTAACACCGGGGAGCTGTTTTTT. The full variable domain, its missing parts supplied by reference TRBV2 and TRBJ2-2, is EPEVTQTPSHQVTQMGQEVILRCVPISNHLYFYWYRQILGQKVEFLVSFYNNEISEKSEIFDDQFSVERPDGSNFTLKIRSTKLEDSAMYFCASSDPSGGNTGELFFGEGSRLTVL.

This clone has a handful of counts. The chain joins TRBV2 to TRBJ1-5, with D perhaps matching TRBD1 (5 bases). Trimming took 5 bases from V and 5 from J, leaving 10 bases between them. Looked up from germline, CDR1 is SNHLY and CDR2 is FYNNEI. The CDR3 length is 13 residues. CDR3 nucleotide sequence: TGTGCCAGCAGTCGGGGCGTTGATCAGCCCCAGCATTTT. It is translated as CASSRGVDQPQHF.

V and J are TRBV18 and TRBJ1-1, with unresolved D. Trimming took off 0 bases at V and 0 bases at J, with 8 bases between the two ends. The CDR3 is 15 residues long. Per germline, CDR1 KGHSH and CDR2 LQKENI. The CDR3 here is CASSPPPALNTEAFF. Here the CDR3 DNA reads TGTGCCAGCTCACCACCCCCGGCGCTGAACACTGAAGCTTTCTTT.

The chain combines TRBV10-3 with TRBJ2-7; D perhaps matches TRBD1 (7 bases). Germline CDR1 reads ENHRY; CDR2 reads SYGVKD. There are 14 residues in the CDR3. Trimming pared 7 bases from V and 0 bases from J, leaving 13 bases between. The CDR3 is CAITSQGGSYEQYF. For the CDR3, the DNA is TGTGCCATCACATCGCAGGGGGGCTCCTACGAGCAGTACTTC.

The V call is TRBV18, the J call TRBJ2-7; 7 bases align to TRBD1. Germline assignment: CDR1 KGHSH and CDR2 LQKENI. The CDR3 contains 14 residues. V dropped 4 bases and J dropped 4; count of bases not matched to a gene: 7. This CDR3 is CASSLSTGLYEQYF. The CDR3 nucleotides read TGTGCCAGCTCACTATCGACAGGGTTGTACGAGCAGTACTTC.

This chain connects TRBV27 to TRBJ1-2; D is unresolved. V gave up 10 bases and J gave up 7 bases, with 19 bases separating them. The CDR3 runs 13 residues. The V gene's germline CDR1 is MNHEY and CDR2 SMNVEV (reference sequence). CDR3 sequence reads: CATNRPGAPGYTF. The CDR3 bases are TGTGCCACCAATCGCCCAGGAGCTCCTGGCTACACCTTC.

This clone was seen more than once but under ten times. The chain combines TRBV19 with TRBJ1-2, with 7 bases that match TRBD1. From germline, CDR1 is LNHDA and CDR2 SQIVND (reference sequence). The ends lost 3 bases at V and 9 bases at J; junction bases unmatched: 10. The CDR3 contains 14 residues. The chain's CDR3 is CASSIPGTDLSYTF. The DNA of the CDR3 is TGTGCCAGTAGTATCCCTGGGACAGACCTGAGCTACACCTTC. Based on the CDR3 plus reference TRBV19 and TRBJ1-2, the full variable domain is DGGITQSPKYLFRKEGQNVTLSCEQNLNHDAMYWYRQDPGQGLRLIYYSQIVNDFQKGDIAEGYSVSREKKESFPLTVTSAQKNPTAFYLCASSIPGTDLSYTFGSGTRLTVV.

V and J are TRBV7-9 and TRBJ1-1; D gene ambiguous. V was trimmed by 2 bases and J by 2 bases, leaving 9 bases between them. Germline CDR1 and CDR2: SEHNR and FQNEAQ (reference sequence). This CDR3 has 14 amino acids. The CDR3 here is CASSLQQSNTEAFF. DNA of the CDR3: TGTGCCAGCAGCTTACAGCAGAGCAACACTGAAGCTTTCTTT.

On this clone itself: The junction and the germline gene differ at one end; a read error may be behind it. The chain couples TRBV7-7 to TRBJ2-5, with a tentative D call TRBD1 (5 bases). CDR1 and CDR2 (germline): SSHAT, FNYEAQ (reference sequence). The CDR3 runs 14 residues. In DNA, the CDR3 is TGTGCTAGCAGCTTAGCCCAGGGCGCACAGACCCAGTACTTC. Its translation is CASSLAQGAQTQYF.

V and J are TRBV5-1 and TRBJ2-2, with TRBD2 matching over 12 bases. The germline V gene has CDR1 SGHRS and CDR2 YFSETQ. CDR3 length: 16 amino acids. V gave up 7 bases and J gave up 5 bases; unmatched junction bases: 9. CDR3 loop: CASGSSGGAGTGELFF. The CDR3 nucleotides are TGCGCCAGCGGCTCTAGCGGGGGGGCCGGGACCGGGGAGCTGTTTTTT.

CDR3 region: CAWMGLGSDTQYF. The CDR3 coding sequence is TGTGCCTGGATGGGACTAGGATCAGATACGCAGTATTTT. The chain employs TRBV30 and TRBJ2-3; 8 nucleotides align to TRBD2. The CDR3 has 13 amino acids. Trimming cost V 4 bases and J 4 bases; bases outside gene matches: 4. Germline V CDR1 and CDR2: GTSNPN, SVGIG (reference sequence).

The chain recombines TRBV1 with TRBJ1-2. TRBV1 is described as a pseudogene. The CDR3 extends over 9 amino acids. Here the CDR3 DNA reads TGCACCAGCAGTCAAGGGTACCGTTTC. This encodes CTSSQGYRF.

This rearrangement joins TRBV7-6 to TRBJ1-1, with 7 bases aligning to TRBD1. This CDR3 region has 15 residues. CDR1 is SGHVS, CDR2 FNYEAQ, per germline. The ends lost 4 bases at V and 0 bases at J; junction bases unmatched: 5. In DNA, the CDR3 is TGTGCCAGCAGCTCGACAGGGATCCTGAACACTGAAGCTTTCTTT. Translated, it gives CASSSTGILNTEAFF.

The rearrangement uses TRBV16 and TRBJ2-5; D possibly uses TRBD1 or TRBD2 (5 bases each). Germline V gene data show CDR1 as KGHSY and CDR2 as FQNENV. The CDR3 runs 16 residues. Trimming took 1 base from V and 2 from J, leaving 14 bases between them. CDR3 amino acids: CASSQFNDGGQETQYF. CDR3 nucleotides: TGTGCCAGCAGCCAATTTAATGATGGGGGACAAGAGACCCAGTACTTC.

The rearrangement uses TRBV19 and TRBJ2-1, with 8 bases lining up with TRBD2. Losses at the gene ends were 2 bases for V and 3 bases for J; bases not matched to a gene: 9. Germline V gene data show CDR1 as LNHDA and CDR2 as SQIVND (reference sequence). The CDR3 contains 17 residues. The chain's CDR3 is CASSIPLPRGVYNEQFF. Here the CDR3 DNA reads TGTGCCAGTAGTATACCGCTCCCGCGGGGGGTCTACAATGAGCAGTTCTTC.

This clone occurred once. V gene TRBV29-1 combines with J gene TRBJ2-1, with unresolved D. CDR3 length: 10 residues. V lost 4 bases, J lost 5 bases, and 3 bases lay in between. Looked up from germline, CDR1 is SQVTM and CDR2 is ANQGSEA. CDR3 amino acids: CSVGHNEQFF. CDR3 coding DNA: TGCAGCGTTGGACACAATGAGCAGTTCTTC.

The J gene is TRBJ1-2, the V gene TRBV7-9; D might be TRBD1 (5 bases). CDR1 is SEHNR and CDR2 is FQNEAQ in the germline V gene (reference sequence). CDR3 length: 14 residues. Trimming took 5 bases from V and 3 from J, leaving 13 bases between them. CDR3 in DNA: TGTGCCAGCAGCCCTCAAGGGGTAGACTATGGCTACACCTTC. Translating it yields CASSPQGVDYGYTF.

The chain employs TRBV12-2 and TRBJ1-3; whether TRBD1, the table's D call, matches the DNA was not checked. TRBV12-2 is listed as a pseudogene. The CDR3 length is 19 residues. CDR3 nucleotide sequence: TGTGCAAGTCGCTTAGCGGGGATGATGGACAGGCCCTCTGGAAACACCATATATTTT. Amino acids: CASRLAGMMDRPSGNTIYF.

This clone was counted between two and nine times. A junction end diverges from the germline sequence, so it may reflect a read error. The chain employs TRBV20-1 and TRBJ2-3; D might be TRBD2 (5 bases). CDR3 length equals 10 residues. CDR1 and CDR2 from the germline V gene are DFQATT and SNEGSKA (reference sequence). In DNA form, the CDR3 reads TGCAGTGCGAGAGGGAGCGTATGGTATTTT. Protein product: CSARGSVWYF.

This chain links TRBV27 with TRBJ1-1; tentatively, D is TRBD1 (5 bases). This CDR3 comprises 17 residues. In germline, CDR1 is MNHEY, CDR2 SMNVEV (reference sequence). V lost 0 bases and J 3 bases, leaving 17 bases between the germline ends. CDR3 sequence: CASSLSGTRGRDTEAFF. DNA for the CDR3: TGTGCCAGCAGTTTATCGGGAACGAGGGGTCGGGACACTGAAGCTTTCTTT.

The V gene is TRBV5-4, the J gene TRBJ2-2; no clear D gene. This CDR3 has 16 residues. Germline-derived CDR1 and CDR2 are SGHNT and YYREEE (reference sequence). Trimming took 0 bases from V and 1 from J, leaving 10 bases between them. CDR3 DNA: TGTGCCAGCAGCTTGGCCTGGCAGAAGAACACCGGGGAGCTGTTTTTT. This translates into CASSLAWQKNTGELFF.

The rearrangement uses TRBV5-4 and TRBJ1-4; 9 bases are a match to TRBD1. Germline CDR1 and CDR2: SGHNT and YYREEE (reference sequence). With V trimmed by 4 bases and J by 7 bases, 5 bases remained unmatched. This CDR3 is built from 14 residues. The CDR3 sequence: CASSPGQGTEKLFF. In nucleotides, the CDR3 is TGTGCCAGCAGCCCGGGACAGGGCACTGAAAAACTGTTTTTT.

This clone was counted a single time. The rearrangement uses TRBV10-1 and TRBJ1-4, with 7 bases matching TRBD1. J lost 8 bases, V lost 2 bases, and 14 bases had no gene match. Looked up from germline, CDR1 is WNHNN and CDR2 is SYGVQD (reference sequence). This CDR3 spans 17 amino acids. CDR3 DNA sequence: TGCGCCAGCAGTGAGGCGACAGGGTCCAGCGCGGGGGAAAAACTGTTTTTT. This gives the protein CASSEATGSSAGEKLFF.